The 32 T cell receptor beta chains listed next were all sequenced from one sample in a study of T cells after yellow fever vaccination (dated by TCRdb to between 2019 and 2020). The library was prepared using 5' RACE. This sample was sequenced with an Illumina HiSeq 2500. TCRdb handled the public reads itself, with Q25 trimming in fastp and clone calling in MiXCR, and kept productive beta chains. Identical CDR3 protein sequences are pooled into one entry, listed with their most common genes and DNA. For this sample the table gives about 350,000 distinct CDR3 sequences, of which around 10% were detected only once. The top ten clonotypes cover roughly 18% of the sample. This specimen's treatment or condition label, per the study, means: live attenuated yellow fever vaccine strain. The sequencing used PBMCs, collected on the day of the first yellow fever vaccination. These receptors were collected from a man younger than 35 who received the YFV17D yellow fever vaccine.

This clonotype was observed many times. The chain has TRBV5-1 and TRBJ1-1; no clear D gene. The germline V gene encodes CDR1 SGHRS and CDR2 YFSETQ. Trimming stripped 0 bases from V and 10 bases from J, with 10 bases between. This CDR3 contains 12 residues. CDR3 residues: CASSLEGVGAFF. The CDR3 nucleotides read TGCGCCAGCAGCTTGGAGGGTGTCGGAGCTTTCTTT.

This clonotype has a handful of counts. V and J are TRBV9 and TRBJ2-5; tentatively, D is TRBD1 (5 bases). From germline, CDR1 is SGDLS and CDR2 YYNGEE. The CDR3 runs to 15 residues. Deletions cut 0 bases from V and 5 bases from J, with 14 bases between. For the CDR3, the DNA is TGTGCCAGCAGCGTAGCAGGGCTTTCCTTGGAGACCCAGTACTTC. Translating it yields CASSVAGLSLETQYF.

V is TRBV11-2 and J is TRBJ1-5; perhaps TRBD1 as D (5 bases). Germline assignment: CDR1 SGHAT and CDR2 FQNNGV. CDR3 length equals 15 residues. V lost 3 bases, J lost 1 base, and 10 bases lay in between. The CDR3 region has the DNA TGTGCCAGCAGCTTCCAGGGAGGGAGCAATCAGCCCCAGCATTTT. Translated: CASSFQGGSNQPQHF.

The chain uses TRBV5-1 and TRBJ2-2; D ambiguous. CDR1 is SGHRS, CDR2 YFSETQ, per germline. Deletions cut 1 base from V and 6 bases from J, with 10 bases between. The CDR3 consists of 14 residues. In DNA, the CDR3 is TGCGCCAGCAGCTTGAGGGCGATGGCCGGGGAGCTGTTTTTT. Protein sequence: CASSLRAMAGELFF.

This rearrangement joins TRBV7-2 to TRBJ2-1, with 7 bases that match TRBD2. Germline CDR1 SGHTA, CDR2 FQGNSA. V shed 4 bases, J shed 9 bases, and the junction held 6 bases outside the gene matches. This CDR3 has 13 amino acids. The CDR3 DNA sequence: TGTGCCAGCAGCTCCCCCTGGGGGGGTGAGCAGTTCTTC. Translation gives CASSSPWGGEQFF.

This clonotype was picked up a small number of times. The chain links TRBV27 to TRBJ1-5; 8 bases match TRBD1. CDR3 length equals 17 residues. CDR1 and CDR2 (germline): MNHEY, SMNVEV (reference sequence). V was clipped by 4 bases and J by 0 bases; unmatched bases: 8. CDR3 coding DNA: TGTGCCAGCAGTTCCGGGACAGGTATGGATAGCAATCAGCCCCAGCATTTT. Translated: CASSSGTGMDSNQPQHF.

The chain recombines TRBV7-9 with TRBJ2-1, with unresolved D. Trimming removed 6 bases from V and 0 bases from J, with 15 bases in between. Germline CDR1 and CDR2: SEHNR and FQNEAQ (reference sequence). CDR3 size: 16 residues. This chain's CDR3 is CASSPRSTSSYNEQFF. The CDR3 nucleotides read TGTGCCAGCAGTCCTAGGTCTACGAGCTCCTACAATGAGCAGTTCTTC. The variable domain in full, with the rest retrieved from reference TRBV7-9 and TRBJ2-1, is DTGVSQNPRHKITKRGQNVTFRCDPISEHNRLYWYRQTLGQGPEFLTYFQNEAQLEKSRLLSDRFSAERPKGSFSTLEIQRTEQGDSAMYLCASSPRSTSSYNEQFFGPGTRLTVL.

This clonotype has just a few counts. The chain recombines TRBV7-9 with TRBJ1-2; D unresolved. The CDR3 extends over 17 amino acids. Germline CDR1 SEHNR, CDR2 FQNEAQ (reference sequence). The ends were cut back, 5 bases at V and 4 bases at J, with 23 bases in the middle. The CDR3 here is CASSDPARAPVGYGYTF. DNA for the CDR3: TGTGCCAGCAGCGACCCCGCGAGGGCCCCTGTAGGCTATGGCTACACCTTC.

Only a few counts were recorded for this clonotype. The genes are TRBV6-1 and TRBJ1-6, with a tentative D call TRBD1 (6 bases). The CDR3 spans 18 residues. V dropped 5 bases and J dropped 0 bases, with 17 bases sitting between them. The germline V gene has CDR1 MNHNS and CDR2 SASEGT. This CDR3 is CASSQGPAGSSYNSPLHF. CDR3 sequence (DNA): TGTGCCAGCAGTCAGGGGCCAGCCGGCAGCTCCTATAATTCACCCCTCCACTTT.

This clonotype has a count of ten or more. The rearrangement joins TRBV12-3 or TRBV12-4 to TRBJ2-1, with 12 bases lining up with TRBD2. The V segment lost 5 bases and the J segment 7 bases; nucleotides outside the gene matches: 3. The CDR3 covers 14 residues. The DNA of the CDR3 is TGTGCCAGCAGTCCCGGACTAGCGGGGAATGAGCAGTTCTTC. Its protein is CASSPGLAGNEQFF.

This clonotype was counted many times. This rearrangement joins TRBV7-9 to TRBJ2-3; no clear D. Trimming stripped 3 bases from V and 2 bases from J, with 9 bases between. CDR1 and CDR2 (germline): SEHNR, FQNEAQ (reference sequence). The CDR3 length is 14 residues. The CDR3 protein is CASSFGQYTDTQYF. In DNA, the CDR3 is TGTGCCAGCAGCTTTGGCCAGTACACAGATACGCAGTATTTT.

Only a few counts were recorded for this clonotype. The rearrangement links TRBV7-2 to TRBJ2-2; TRBD2 is a possible D gene (6 bases). The V gene lost 4 bases and the J gene lost 4 bases, with 13 bases spanning the gap. There are 15 residues in the CDR3. Germline CDR1 and CDR2: SGHTA and FQGNSA. This chain's CDR3 is CASSSGEISTGELFF. CDR3 coding DNA: TGTGCCAGCAGCTCGGGGGAAATCAGCACCGGGGAGCTGTTTTTT.

This clonotype has at least ten counts. This rearrangement joins TRBV5-4 to TRBJ2-2, with TRBD1 matching 10 bases. The CDR3 is 15 amino acids. Germline V gives CDR1 SGHNT, CDR2 YYREEE (reference sequence). J lost 4 bases, V lost 5 bases, and 5 bases had no gene match. In nucleotides, the CDR3 is TGTGCCAGCAGTTCCGGGACAGGGGCCACCGGGGAGCTGTTTTTT. Its translation is CASSSGTGATGELFF.

The V call is TRBV6-2 or TRBV6-3, the J call TRBJ1-1; no clear D gene. Trimming cost V 3 bases and J 5 bases, with 4 bases left between them. The CDR3 consists of 11 residues. Germline values: CDR1 MNHEY, CDR2 SVGEGT. CDR3 coding DNA: TGTGCCAGCAGTTATGAGACTGAAGCTTTCTTT. Amino acid sequence: CASSYETEAFF.

V and J are TRBV7-3 and TRBJ2-3, with 15 nucleotides matching TRBD2. The CDR3 is made up of 20 amino acids. The V gene end was trimmed by 0 bases and the J gene end by 0 bases; junction bases not matched to a gene: 7. Germline loops: CDR1 SGHTA, CDR2 FQGTGA. The CDR3 bases are TGTGCCAGCAGCTTAACCCGACCCGGGACTAGCGGGGGGAGCACAGATACGCAGTATTTT. Amino acids: CASSLTRPGTSGGSTDTQYF.

This clonotype was seen repeatedly, ten times or more. One end of the junction varies from germline; a read error may be responsible. The chain joins TRBV4-2 to TRBJ2-3, with 7 bases that match TRBD1. The CDR3 is 15 amino acids. Germline V gives CDR1 LGHNA, CDR2 YNFKEQ. CDR3 coding DNA: TGTGCCAGCAGCAAAGACAGGGAAGCGACAGATACGCAGTATTTT. Its protein is CASSKDREATDTQYF.

The chain is built from TRBV5-1 and TRBJ1-6; a weak D match, TRBD1 (5 bases). The CDR3 has 15 amino acids. V lost 2 bases and J lost 7, with 13 bases in between. Germline CDR1 and CDR2: SGHRS and YFSETQ. The chain's CDR3 is CASSFWGIANSPLHF. CDR3 in DNA: TGCGCCAGCAGCTTTTGGGGGATCGCGAATTCACCCCTCCACTTT. The complete variable domain, with remaining parts taken from reference TRBV5-1 and TRBJ1-6, reads KAGVTQTPRYLIKTRGQQVTLSCSPISGHRSVSWYQQTPGQGLQFLFEYFSETQRNKGNFPGRFSGRQFSNSRSEMNVSTLELGDSALYLCASSFWGIANSPLHFGNGTRLTVT.

This chain uses TRBV6-5 with TRBJ2-1, with D tentatively TRBD1 (6 bases). The CDR3 extends over 18 amino acids. Deletions cut 2 bases from V and 0 bases from J, with 17 bases between. CDR1 and CDR2 from the germline V gene are MNHEY and SVGAGI. The CDR3 reads CASSYAPGALSSYNEQFF. The CDR3 DNA follows: TGTGCCAGCAGTTACGCCCCAGGGGCTCTGAGCTCCTACAATGAGCAGTTCTTC.

This chain uses TRBV7-3 with TRBJ2-5; 12 nucleotides line up with TRBD2. Trimming cost V 5 bases and J 5 bases; bases outside gene matches: 12. This CDR3 comprises 17 residues. Germline values: CDR1 SGHTA, CDR2 FQGTGA. The CDR3 region is CASSPLPSGGAFETQYF. CDR3 DNA sequence: TGTGCCAGCAGCCCCCTCCCTAGCGGGGGGGCCTTTGAGACCCAGTACTTC.

The sample holds many counts of this clonotype. V and J are TRBV5-1 and TRBJ2-3, with D possibly being TRBD1 (6 bases). The length of the CDR3 is 14 residues. Germline V gene data show CDR1 as SGHRS and CDR2 as YFSETQ. V was clipped by 7 bases and J by 2 bases, with 14 bases between them. CDR3 sequence (DNA): TGCGCCAGCGCGAAGGGGGAATTCACAGATACGCAGTATTTT. Translated: CASAKGEFTDTQYF.

This clonotype was counted ten times or more. The chain is built from TRBV7-2 and TRBJ1-2, with D unresolved. Germline V CDR1 and CDR2: SGHTA, FQGNSA. The CDR3 covers 14 residues. Trimming left V 0 bases short and J 3 bases short, with 8 bases between. The DNA for the CDR3 is TGTGCCAGCAGCTTAGCGAGGGCAGACTATGGCTACACCTTC. It encodes CASSLARADYGYTF.

This clonotype was detected once. This sequence joins TRBV15 and TRBJ2-5; D possibly corresponds to TRBD2 (6 bases). CDR3 length equals 14 residues. CDR1 and CDR2 from the germline V gene are LNHNV and YYDKDF (reference sequence). Trimming shortened V by 0 bases and J by 10 bases, and 15 bases separated the two germline ends. CDR3 region: CATSRDGGARGQYF. The CDR3 coding sequence is TGTGCCACCAGCAGAGATGGCGGGGCCCGCGGCCAGTACTTC.

In this sample, this clonotype turned up a few times. V gene TRBV23-1 combines with J gene TRBJ2-7; D possibly corresponds to TRBD1 (5 bases). TRBV23-1 is placed among ORFs of uncertain function. The length of the CDR3 is 15 residues. Trimming pared 3 bases from V and 2 bases from J, leaving 14 bases between. Written as DNA, the CDR3 is TGCGCCAGCAGTCATTTCGACAGCCAGCCCTACGAGCAGTACGTC. Amino acid sequence: CASSHFDSQPYEQYV.

The chain couples TRBV6-5 to TRBJ1-2, with 7 bases identical to TRBD1. The CDR3 runs 14 residues. Germline loops: CDR1 MNHEY, CDR2 SVGAGI. With V trimmed by 2 bases and J by 7 bases, 7 bases remained unmatched. The CDR3 bases are TGTGCCAGCAGTTACCGGAGGACAGGCGGTGGCTACACCTTC. Translated: CASSYRRTGGGYTF.

This clonotype came up many times. The rearrangement uses TRBV5-6 and TRBJ2-6; possibly TRBD1 for D (5 bases). This CDR3 contains 17 residues. Trimming took off 1 base at V and 0 bases at J, with 11 bases between the two ends. Per the germline V gene, CDR1 is SGHDT and CDR2 is YYEEEE. The chain's CDR3 is CASSLFQGLSGANVLTF. The DNA of the CDR3 is TGTGCCAGCAGCTTGTTTCAGGGCCTCTCTGGGGCCAACGTCCTGACTTTC. Variable domain in full (rest from reference TRBV5-6 and TRBJ2-6): DAGVTQSPTHLIKTRGQQVTLRCSPKSGHDTVSWYQQALGQGPQFIFQYYEEEERQRGNFPDRFSGHQFPNYSSELNVNALLLGDSALYLCASSLFQGLSGANVLTFGAGSRLTVL.

This clonotype was seen a few times. The chain uses TRBV9 and TRBJ2-3; D gene ambiguous. Between the trimmed V and J ends, which lost 3 bases and 1 base, there was a span of 12 bases. The CDR3 runs 15 residues. Germline values: CDR1 SGDLS, CDR2 YYNGEE. CDR3 nucleotide sequence: TGTGCCAGCAGCGAGATCTACGCGGGCACAGATACGCAGTATTTT. Its protein is CASSEIYAGTDTQYF.

This clonotype appeared a few times. This chain links TRBV7-2 with TRBJ1-1, with TRBD1 identical over 7 bases. The germline CDR1 and CDR2 sequences are SGHTA and FQGNSA. CDR3 length: 17 amino acids. V gave up 6 bases and J gave up 0 bases; unmatched junction bases: 13. CDR3 sequence (DNA): TGTGCCAGCAGACCGCGAACCGGGACAGAAATGAACACTGAAGCTTTCTTT. Translated, it gives CASRPRTGTEMNTEAFF.

V usage is TRBV9 and J usage is TRBJ2-7; 9 bases agree with TRBD2. Germline V gene data show CDR1 as SGDLS and CDR2 as YYNGEE. V trimming: 4 bases; J trimming: 3 bases; junction bases outside the gene matches: 11. The CDR3 consists of 16 residues. The chain's CDR3 is CASSPRGGFGYYEQYF. In nucleotides, the CDR3 is TGTGCCAGCAGCCCGCGGGGGGGGTTCGGATACTACGAGCAGTACTTC. Using reference TRBV9 and TRBJ2-7 for the parts outside the CDR3, the full variable domain is DSGVTQTPKHLITATGQRVTLRCSPRSGDLSVYWYQQSLDQGLQFLIQYYNGEERAKGNILERFSAQQFPDLHSELNLSSLELGDSALYFCASSPRGGFGYYEQYFGPGTRLTVT.

This chain uses TRBV19 with TRBJ2-2, with D tentatively TRBD2 (6 bases). Trimming removed 10 bases at V and 0 bases at J, with 18 bases between. This CDR3 has 16 amino acids. Germline V gives CDR1 LNHDA, CDR2 SQIVND (reference sequence). The CDR3 nucleotides read TGTGCCACGACTTCGTTGGGGGGTGCGAACACCGGGGAGCTGTTTTTT. Translation: CATTSLGGANTGELFF.

CDR3 bases: TGTGCCAGCAGCCAAGGAGCCTATGGCTCTGGGGCCAACGTCCTGACTTTC. Its translation is CASSQGAYGSGANVLTF. The rearrangement links TRBV3-1 to TRBJ2-6, with D unresolved. The CDR3 covers 17 residues. Germline V gene data show CDR1 as LGHDT and CDR2 as YNNKEL (reference sequence). The V gene lost 1 base and the J gene lost 0 bases, with 10 bases spanning the gap.

The rearrangement links TRBV4-1 to TRBJ2-3; 9 nucleotides agree with TRBD2. The length of the CDR3 is 16 residues. The germline gives CDR1 MGHRA, CDR2 YSYEKL. J was trimmed by 0 bases and V by 1 base; bases with no gene match: 2. Here the CDR3 DNA reads TGCGCCAGCAGCCAAGGGACTAGCGCTAGCACAGATACGCAGTATTTT. Its protein is CASSQGTSASTDTQYF.

The chain is built from TRBV28 and TRBJ1-1, with 7 positions matching TRBD1. CDR1 is MDHEN and CDR2 is SYDVKM in the germline V gene. V lost 6 bases to trimming and J lost 3 bases; unmatched junction nucleotides: 7. CDR3 length: 14 amino acids. This chain's CDR3 is CASSPGQRHTEAFF. The CDR3, as DNA: TGTGCCAGCAGCCCGGGACAGCGACACACTGAAGCTTTCTTT.